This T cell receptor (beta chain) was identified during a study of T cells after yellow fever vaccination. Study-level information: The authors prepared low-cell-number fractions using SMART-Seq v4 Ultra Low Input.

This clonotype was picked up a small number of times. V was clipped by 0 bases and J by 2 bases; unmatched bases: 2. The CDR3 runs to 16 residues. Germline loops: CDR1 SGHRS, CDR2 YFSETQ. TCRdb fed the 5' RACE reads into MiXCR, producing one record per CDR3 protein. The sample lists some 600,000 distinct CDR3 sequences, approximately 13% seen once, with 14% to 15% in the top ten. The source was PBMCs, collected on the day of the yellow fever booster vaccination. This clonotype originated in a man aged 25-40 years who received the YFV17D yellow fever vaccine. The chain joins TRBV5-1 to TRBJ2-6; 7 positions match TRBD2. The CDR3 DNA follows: TGCGCCAGCAGCTTGGGAGCGGGGACTGGGGCCAACGTCCTGACTTTC. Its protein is CASSLGAGTGANVLTF.